These 23 T cell receptor beta chains were sequenced from one sample in a study of blood T cell repertoires in COVID-19. Produced via immunoSEQ multiplex PCR; TCRdb's table is partial and in-frame only. The data hold around 63,000 clones, with 81% observed a single time. The sample comprised peripheral blood. All receptors come from a woman of 80 years or more with active or convalescent COVID-19.

This chain uses TRBV2 with TRBJ1-4, with no clear D. Germline V gives CDR1 SNHLY, CDR2 FYNNEI. The CDR3 totals 13 residues. The germline V and J ends were trimmed by 11 bases and 5 bases, with 15 bases remaining between them. The CDR3 DNA sequence: TGTGCCTCGCAGCGAAATAAAAATGAAAAACTGTTTTTT. This codes for CASQRNKNEKLFF. Drawing the rest from reference TRBV2 and TRBJ1-4, the complete variable domain is EPEVTQTPSHQVTQMGQEVILRCVPISNHLYFYWYRQILGQKVEFLVSFYNNEISEKSEIFDDQFSVERPDGSNFTLKIRSTKLEDSAMYFCASQRNKNEKLFFGSGTQLSVL.

The rearrangement joins TRBV11-2 to TRBJ1-6; D unclear. CDR1 and CDR2 from the germline V gene are SGHAT and FQNNGV. The CDR3 has 15 residues. The V and J ends lost 3 bases and 1 base respectively, with 7 bases between them. The CDR3 nucleotides read TGTGCCAGCAGCTTCCGGAGGTCCTATAATTCACCCCTCCACTTT. Its translation: CASSFRRSYNSPLHF.

CDR3 nucleotides: TGCGCCAGCAGCCAAGATCTAGGGGGCCCTCAGCCCCAGCATTTT. Amino acid sequence: CASSQDLGGPQPQHF. The gene calls are TRBV4-3 and TRBJ1-5; 7 bases are shared with TRBD1. Germline-derived CDR1 and CDR2 are LGHNA and YSLEER. The CDR3 runs 15 residues. V lost 0 bases and J lost 6; bases outside the gene matches: 5.

This chain uses TRBV5-8 with TRBJ2-7; 7 bases agree with TRBD2. After removal of 0 bases from V and 2 bases from J, the junction contained 8 bases not matched to a gene. The CDR3 runs 16 residues. CDR1 and CDR2 from the germline V gene are SGHTS and YDEGEE. CDR3 sequence (DNA): TGTGCCAGCAGCTTGGGCTCCGGGACTAACCCCTACGAGCAGTACTTC. Its protein product is CASSLGSGTNPYEQYF.

J is TRBJ1-1 and V is TRBV5-1; tentatively, D is TRBD1 (6 bases). The germline V gene encodes CDR1 SGHRS and CDR2 YFSETQ. This CDR3 spans 14 amino acids. With 4 bases removed from V and 1 base from J, the gap between germline ends came to 11 bases. CDR3 residues: CASSAGVGNTEAFF. CDR3 DNA: TGCGCCAGCAGCGCAGGGGTTGGGAACACTGAAGCTTTCTTT.

The rearrangement uses TRBV28 and TRBJ1-2; 9 bases line up with TRBD1. This CDR3 region has 16 residues. Germline V CDR1 and CDR2: MDHEN, SYDVKM. Germline trimming cut 5 bases from V and 4 bases from J; bases unmatched to any gene: 11. The DNA for the CDR3 is TGTGCCAGCAGTCTGGGCGGGGGACAGGGAAGCTATGGCTACACCTTC. This translates into CASSLGGGQGSYGYTF.

This chain uses TRBV7-2 with TRBJ2-1; 8 bases map to TRBD1. The germline gives CDR1 SGHTA, CDR2 FQGNSA. V shed 1 base and J 9 bases; nucleotides not matched to a gene: 11. The CDR3 is made up of 16 amino acids. CDR3 sequence reads: CASSLGSRTGSVEQFF. CDR3 DNA: TGTGCCAGCAGCTTAGGAAGTCGGACAGGGTCGGTTGAGCAGTTCTTC.

V and J are TRBV27 and TRBJ1-1; D is possibly TRBD1 (6 bases). The CDR3 sequence is 13 residues long. The V gene's germline CDR1 is MNHEY and CDR2 SMNVEV (reference sequence). V shed 8 bases and J shed 4 bases, with 14 bases lying between them. CDR3 sequence: CASRRPRGTEAFF. The CDR3 DNA is TGTGCCAGCCGGAGGCCCAGGGGCACTGAAGCTTTCTTT.

CDR3 bases: TGTGCCAGCAGTTACCGGCCACTGGCGGGCAATGAGCAGTTCTTC. It encodes CASSYRPLAGNEQFF. The J gene is TRBJ2-1, the V gene TRBV6-5; D is possibly TRBD2 (5 bases). There are 15 residues in the CDR3. The germline V gene encodes CDR1 MNHEY and CDR2 SVGAGI. The V and J ends lost 2 bases and 6 bases respectively, with 14 bases between them.

The gene calls are TRBV4-3 and TRBJ2-7, with D possibly TRBD1 on 6 matching bases. V dropped 3 bases and J dropped 0 bases, with 12 bases sitting between them. This CDR3 contains 15 residues. Germline V gene data show CDR1 as LGHNA and CDR2 as YSLEER. In nucleotides, the CDR3 is TGCGCCAGCAGCCAGACGTGGACAGTCTCCTACGAGCAGTACTTC. As protein: CASSQTWTVSYEQYF.

Only a few counts were recorded for this clone. The rearrangement links TRBV5-1 to TRBJ1-2; D unclear. The CDR3 consists of 12 residues. V dropped 5 bases and J dropped 1 base, with 6 bases sitting between them. The V gene's germline CDR1 is SGHRS and CDR2 YFSETQ. This CDR3 reads CASRGVNYGYTF. In DNA, the CDR3 is TGCGCCAGCAGGGGCGTTAACTATGGCTACACCTTC.

This chain joins TRBV3-1 (or the pseudogene TRBV3-2) and TRBJ1-2, with D perhaps TRBD1 (6 bases). V lost 5 bases to trimming and J lost 14 bases, with 15 bases between them. CDR1 and CDR2 from the germline V gene are LGHDT and YNNKEL (reference sequence). The CDR3 consists of 11 residues. CDR3 nucleotide sequence: TGTGCCAGCAGCTCTCGGACAGACTTAACCTTC. Its translation: CASSSRTDLTF.

This clone has a handful of counts. This chain uses TRBV18 with TRBJ2-7; 9 bases are shared with TRBD1. The CDR3 sequence is 15 residues long. Germline assignment: CDR1 KGHSH and CDR2 LQKENI. The V gene end was trimmed by 3 bases and the J gene end by 3 bases; junction bases not matched to a gene: 6. The CDR3 DNA reads TGTGCCAGCTCACCCCGGACAGGGGTGGTCTACGAGCAGTACTTC. It specifies CASSPRTGVVYEQYF.

V gene TRBV5-4 combines with J gene TRBJ1-4; D may be TRBD1 (6 bases). Trimming removed 4 bases from V and 4 bases from J, with 11 bases in between. The length of the CDR3 is 14 residues. CDR1 SGHNT and CDR2 YYREEE come from the germline V gene (reference sequence). In DNA, the CDR3 is TGTGCCAGCAGCAAAGGGGGGGGTAATGAAAAACTGTTTTTT. Protein sequence: CASSKGGGNEKLFF.

CDR3 nucleotides: TGTGCCAGCAGCGCCGGGGGACTAGCGGGGGGCTCCCCCTACGAGCAGTACTTC. Translation gives CASSAGGLAGGSPYEQYF. The V and J genes are TRBV9 and TRBJ2-7; 15 nucleotides agree with TRBD2. The J segment lost 2 bases and the V segment lost 3 bases, leaving 9 bases of the junction unmatched. This CDR3 region has 18 residues. The germline V gene encodes CDR1 SGDLS and CDR2 YYNGEE.

This chain joins TRBV18 and TRBJ1-4; D is possibly TRBD1 (6 bases). Trimming left V 4 bases short and J 4 bases short, with 10 bases between. The V gene's germline CDR1 is KGHSH and CDR2 LQKENI. The CDR3 spans 14 residues. This CDR3 reads CASSRQEDNEKLFF. The CDR3 nucleotides are TGTGCCAGCTCACGACAGGAAGATAATGAAAAACTGTTTTTT.

The rearrangement joins TRBV6-1 to TRBJ2-7, with 7 bases that match TRBD2. The CDR3 is 16 amino acids. CDR1 MNHNS and CDR2 SASEGT come from the germline V gene. Trimming at V came to 1 base and at J to 2 bases, leaving 8 bases not matched to a gene. DNA for the CDR3: TGTGCCAGCAGTGAAGTCGGGGGGATTTCGACCTACGAGCAGTACTTC. This sequence encodes CASSEVGGISTYEQYF.

This clone was detected only once. The rearrangement uses TRBV5-1 and TRBJ2-5, with D perhaps matching TRBD1 (5 bases). Germline CDR1 and CDR2: SGHRS and YFSETQ. The V gene lost 2 bases and the J gene lost 5 bases, with 10 bases spanning the gap. The CDR3 extends over 13 amino acids. This CDR3 is CASSLNGAETQYF. DNA of the CDR3: TGCGCCAGCAGCTTAAATGGGGCGGAGACCCAGTACTTC.

This clone was seen just once. The rearrangement joins TRBV10-1 to TRBJ1-1; D is possibly TRBD1 (6 bases). Germline-derived CDR1 and CDR2 are WNHNN and SYGVQD (reference sequence). The CDR3 is made up of 13 amino acids. The germline V and J ends were trimmed by 5 bases and 1 base, with 8 bases remaining between them. This CDR3 is CASSQGSNTEAFF. CDR3 nucleotides: TGCGCCAGCAGTCAGGGGTCGAACACTGAAGCTTTCTTT.

J is TRBJ2-5 and V is TRBV7-9, with 9 bases matching TRBD2. V lost 5 bases to trimming and J lost 5 bases; unmatched junction nucleotides: 18. Germline V CDR1 and CDR2: SEHNR, FQNEAQ (reference sequence). This CDR3 has 18 residues. CDR3 bases: TGTGCCAGCAGCGCCGGCGGATGGCTAGCGGGGAAAGGGGAGACCCAGTACTTC. As protein: CASSAGGWLAGKGETQYF.

V is TRBV9 and J is TRBJ1-1, with a weak D call TRBD1 (5 bases). This CDR3 spans 15 amino acids. Germline V CDR1 and CDR2: SGDLS, YYNGEE. Trimming took off 4 bases at V and 2 bases at J, with 15 bases between the two ends. The CDR3 loop is CASSPGLGLNTEAFF. In DNA, the CDR3 is TGTGCCAGCAGCCCCGGCCTGGGGCTTAACACTGAAGCTTTCTTT.

This CDR3 reads CASSFSGLTSYNEQFF. CDR3 coding DNA: TGTGCCAGCAGCTTTAGTGGGCTGACAAGTTACAATGAGCAGTTCTTC. This sequence joins TRBV7-2 and TRBJ2-1; D is ambiguous. Deletions cut 3 bases from V and 4 bases from J, with 16 bases between. In germline, CDR1 is SGHTA, CDR2 FQGNSA. The CDR3 consists of 16 residues.

This rearrangement joins TRBV6-5 to TRBJ2-1; 8 bases map to TRBD2. Losses at the gene ends were 1 base for V and 10 bases for J; bases not matched to a gene: 6. Germline V gives CDR1 MNHEY, CDR2 SVGAGI. This CDR3 comprises 14 residues. The CDR3, as DNA: TGTGCCAGCAGTTACTTAGGCGGGGGGAACGAGCAGTTCTTC. Translated: CASSYLGGGNEQFF.